This T cell receptor beta chain stems from a study of cytotoxic CD8 clonotypes in ibrutinib-treated CLL. A 1 in 200,000 to 1 in 1 million T cell depth was the sequencing target. TCRdb's table, derived via immunoSEQ multiplex PCR, lists solely in-frame clones and lacks some. Counted here are over 120,000 clones, around 80% occurring once; the ten biggest clones make up around 7.6%. Germline trimming cut 6 bases from V and 5 bases from J; bases unmatched to any gene: 8. CDR3 length: 15 amino acids. Germline values: CDR1 MNHNS, CDR2 SASEGT. The sample consisted of PBMCs, taken after 36 months of ibrutinib treatment. The sequence was collected from a human donor with chronic lymphocytic leukemia. V usage is TRBV6-1 and J usage is TRBJ2-2; TRBD2 matches 8 bases. Written as DNA, the CDR3 is TGTGCCAGCAGCCCGGGACTAGGAGGGACCGGGGAGCTGTTTTTT. It yields the protein CASSPGLGGTGELFF.